This T cell receptor beta chain came from a study of cytomegalovirus exposure and HLA in healthy donors (dated by TCRdb to 2015 to 2018). Concerning the study at large: An earlier analysis of 550 to 700 of the donors reported 250 to 300 Gb of sequence data and around 120 million unique TCR beta sequences from roughly 180 million T cells. Around 330 gigabases of sequencing data and approximately 92 million unique TCR sequences made up an early release that covered approximately 650 HLA-typed donors. Of the 398 genotyped donors, 65% to 90% were placed in the genetic ancestry cluster associated with self-reported Caucasian donors. The study was designed to test whether signatures of past pathogen exposure could be identified by cataloging public T cell receptors. The study profiled the T cell repertoires of hundreds of subjects by immunosequencing and related them to cytomegalovirus serostatus. Besides the first cohort of under 700 subjects, a separate validation cohort made up of 95 to 150 different subjects was used. The study combined high-throughput TCR immunosequencing, statistical association of individual TCRs with disease status, and machine learning to predict cytomegalovirus infection status. A later analysis re-examined previously published TCR beta repertoires from more than 600 donors and added high-resolution HLA genotyping to investigate patterns of TCR occurrence. Rather than using new phenotypic data, the later analysis identified candidate immune exposures from TCR beta sequences and from how often those sequences occurred across donors. In an earlier analysis of over 550 of the donors, high-throughput TCR beta sequencing was used to judge whether each TCR beta V gene segment behaved as functional or pseudogenic. Donor age, sex, ethnicity and CMV serostatus were compiled alongside the repertoire data. In a later genetic analysis, genome-wide SNP genotypes for about three fifths of the roughly 670 donors were used, and that subset was treated as a discovery cohort. All discovery cohort repertoires had been generated on a single sequencing platform. HLA typing covered class I and class II loci at four-digit resolution. The number of typed donors differed by locus: about 629-640 for A, B, C, DRB1 and DQB1; approximately 520 for DQA1; 606 for DPA1; and 450 to 480 for DPB1. About 5 DR-DQ haplotypes were handled as single units for association and clustering, since linkage in the cohort was strong. On average, roughly 240,000 unique TCR beta nucleotide sequences were sequenced per donor among a few hundred genotyped donors of the cohort, with about 17% of those sequences being non-productive.

The protocol used for the library was the immunoSEQ multiplex PCR assay. The multiplex PCR relied on a mix of 60 forward primers for TCR Vbeta segments and 13 reverse primers for TCR Jbeta segments. A multiplex PCR assay on genomic DNA amplified the CDR3 region of rearranged TCR beta genes. The Illumina HiSeq System was used to sequence the amplified TCR beta libraries as 87-base-pair reads. Concerning the study's data processing: In a later analysis, around 80 million unique TCR beta chains were counted across the approximately 640 repertoires, and approximately 11 million of these chains were shared by at least two donors. A nearest-neighbor algorithm error-corrected the raw reads and collapsed the reads into unique sequences, merging closely related sequences to remove PCR and sequencing errors. V, D and J gene segments were assigned by aligning CDR3 sequences to IMGT reference sequences. For a sequence to be retained, at least a six-nucleotide match to both a V gene segment and a J gene segment was required. Rearrangements were classified as productive when the CDR3 lacked stop codons and remained in frame with V and J, and all other rearrangements were classified as non-productive. CDR3 was defined by IMGT convention, running from the second conserved V-encoded cysteine to the conserved J-encoded phenylalanine. The earlier analysis of about 640 of the donors excluded any sequence lacking an unambiguous match to a single V gene segment. An earlier analysis of 450 to 650 of the donors called V segments functional above 56.7% productive rearrangements and segregating when the between-donor standard deviation exceeded 5%. To diagnose cytomegalovirus status from the catalog of TCR beta chain sequences, a statistical classification framework was built. In a later analysis, TCR nucleotide sequences were compared against IMGT/GENE-DB human TR gene sequences so that V and J genes could be assigned. The TCRdist pipeline was used in a later analysis to assign CDR3 sequences and most-parsimonious VDJ recombination scenarios. In a later analysis, each TCR beta chain was defined by its CDR3 amino acid sequence together with its V-gene family, and reads without a unique V-gene family were excluded. To address suspected cross-contamination and a sequencing artifact, a later analysis removed several hundred highly shared, low-generation-probability nucleotide sequences. In a later analysis, a clonal expansion index for each public chain was calculated from normalized within-repertoire ranks of inferred template counts. Generation probabilities in a later analysis came from a VDJ recombination model fitted to out-of-frame rearrangements, and those results were checked against IGoR. In a later analysis, TCR-TCR, TCR-HLA and TCR-CMV co-occurrence was scored with hypergeometric tests, and a repertoire-size bias correction was applied to TCR pairs. To estimate false discovery rates, a later analysis permuted the HLA or CMV assignments 20 times. In a later analysis, co-occurring TCRs were grouped using DBSCAN, with TCRdist sequence similarity added in when clustering inside HLA-allele-positive subsets. Co-occurrence clustering excluded repertoires with fewer than 30,000 or more than 120,000 public chains, plus five with anomalous nucleotide sharing. TCRdb re-hosts the immuneACCESS table, in-frame sequences only. Its copies lack some clones; in the studies checked, an unresolved V gene accounts for under half of them, and the cause for the rest is not known. The DNA gave D and trimming, while V, J and clone size come from that table. In this sample the table shows about 120,000 clones, about 8.6% of which occur a single time. The ten largest clones represent around 6.1% of the sample.

The cohort comprised more than 550 healthy bone marrow donors. All cohort members were sampled while nominally healthy, although unrecorded immune exposures were likely present. The donor tested CMV seropositive and was one of the 289 seropositive cohort members. Every donor gave a peripheral blood sample, and the peripheral blood mononuclear cells from that sample were used for TCR beta sequencing. Genomic DNA was extracted from the blood cell samples with the Qiagen DNeasy Blood Extraction Kit. As to this clone: It lacks a known antigen. Qualities for individual bases were not recorded, and no much larger clone is one base off.

Summary of the overall study and its limitations: Because the 87-base-pair reads could not distinguish some IMGT-functional V segments, including TRBV6-2 and TRBV6-3, those segments were excluded. In a later genetic analysis, fewer N-insertions in productive TCRs were reported among donors in an Asian-associated ancestry cluster than the roughly 700-donor mean. The classifier was reported to diagnose cytomegalovirus status with high specificity and sensitivity in both the original cohort and the validation cohort. According to a later analysis, most CMV-associated TCR beta chains appeared to be HLA-restricted, and the HLA associations seemed to be driven largely by CMV exposure. A further reported finding was that TCR beta sequences accurately predicted the HLA-A and HLA-B alleles for most subjects in the first cohort. In a later analysis, HLA-associated TCR beta chains showed more clonal expansion and lower generation probabilities than non-associated chains that were equally common. A total of about 180 TCR beta chains were listed by the study as associated with cytomegalovirus. The authors suggested that the approach could potentially be extended to other disease states and immunological phenotypes. When HLA alleles, especially DR and DQ, strongly co-occurred, attributing TCR associations to individual alleles was difficult. Correlated functional status among segregating V segments might be attributable to linkage disequilibrium, but an unknown experimental factor could not be ruled out. A group of highly shared sequence variants was considered likely to be a technical artifact of the sequencing pipeline. Most TCR sequences were observed very rarely across donors, whereas some public TCRs were present in many individuals. A later analysis associated roughly 17,000 TCR beta sequences with specific HLA alleles at a false discovery rate of 0.05. V-gene and J-gene trimming of TCR beta chains was associated with a missense DCLRE1C variant in a later genetic analysis, and the association was replicated in an independent cohort. In a later analysis, several top co-occurrence clusters were reported to appear linked to parvovirus B19, influenza, CMV and Epstein-Barr virus. Because counts were too low, 15 or so rarely observed V segments, including chromosome 9 orphons, were excluded from the earlier analysis of 587 of the donors. According to a later analysis, TCR association rates differed among HLA loci, with DRB1 alleles showing the most associated TCRs and HLA-C alleles showing the fewest. Only TCR beta chains were sequenced in this cohort, and the absence of alpha or paired-chain data limited detectable features. Because HLA typing was unavailable for some donors at each locus, only the typed subset was used in association tests. A few of the identified cytomegalovirus-associated TCR beta chains were confirmed in vitro to be specific for cytomegalovirus antigens. Broadly in line with IMGT annotations, most TCR beta V segments showed up in productive rearrangements about 87% or about 30% of the time in an earlier analysis of roughly 590 of the donors. The only immune exposure information available for the cohort was CMV serostatus. Roughly uniform sequencing depth across donors was assumed in presence/absence analyses, although this assumption may not hold.

Reading from cysteine to phenylalanine, the CDR3 counts 15 amino acids. Just the 45-base CDR3 DNA is kept, in frame starting at base 1. CDR1 MGHRA and CDR2 YSYEKL are derived from the germline V gene. V and J lose 2 bases and 5 bases, and a span of 13 bases separates them. The receptor's source is a woman aged 40 to 55 in good health and CMV-seropositive. Sequenced: PBMCs. The rearranged segments are TRBV4-1 and TRBJ2-4; a weak D assignment points to TRBD2 (7 bases agree). For the CDR3, the sequence is CASSQSQGRENIQYF. In nucleotides, the sequence is TGCGCCAGCAGCCAATCTCAGGGGAGGGAAAACATTCAGTACTTC.